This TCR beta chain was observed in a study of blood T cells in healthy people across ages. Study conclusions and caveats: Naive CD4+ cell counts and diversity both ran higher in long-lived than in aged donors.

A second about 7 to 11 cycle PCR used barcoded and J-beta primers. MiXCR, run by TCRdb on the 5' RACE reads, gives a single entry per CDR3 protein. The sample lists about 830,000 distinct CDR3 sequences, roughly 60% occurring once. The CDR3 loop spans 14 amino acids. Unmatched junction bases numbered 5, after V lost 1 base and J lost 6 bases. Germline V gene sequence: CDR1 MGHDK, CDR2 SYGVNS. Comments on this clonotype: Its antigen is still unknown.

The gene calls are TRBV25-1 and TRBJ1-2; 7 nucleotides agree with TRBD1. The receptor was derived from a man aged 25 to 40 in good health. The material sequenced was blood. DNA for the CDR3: TGTGCCAGCAGTGAATTCAAGGGGGCTAATGGCTACACCTTC. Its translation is CASSEFKGANGYTF.